This record looks at one T cell receptor beta chain sequence and its context. Sequencing used immunoSEQ multiplex PCR; TCRdb keeps in-frame clones, though not all of them. The sample has 25,000 to 30,000 clones, 85% seen once. These data are taken from a study of control samples from healthy donors and cancer patients. Sequencing was carried out using PBMCs. The sequence came from a woman aged 60-75 years with head and neck cancer.

This CDR3 reads CASSHGGAGGYEQYF. The DNA of the CDR3 is TGCGCCAGCAGCCATGGAGGGGCAGGGGGCTACGAGCAGTACTTC. This chain links TRBV4-1 with TRBJ2-7; weak D call: TRBD1 (7 bases). The germline V and J ends were trimmed by 3 bases and 3 bases, with 15 bases remaining between them. CDR3 length: 15 amino acids. Looked up from germline, CDR1 is MGHRA and CDR2 is YSYEKL.